Sequencing of this TCR beta chain was carried out in a study of CD8 T cells in ankylosing spondylitis. Study-wide findings and caveats: Reportedly, significant enrichment of disease-linked clones occurred in matched ankylosing spondylitis synovial fluid. A TCR beta motif made of fewer than ten highly homologous variants seemed typical of ankylosing spondylitis blood.

This clonotype has just a few counts. Antigen: not known. Scientists made TCR beta libraries using quantitative 5'-RACE with molecular barcodes. Each CDR3 protein is one row after TCRdb ran MiXCR on the 5' RACE reads. The sample shows 650,000 to 800,000 distinct CDR3 sequences, 19% of them seen only once. Trimming removed 8 bases from V and 2 bases from J; junction bases left unmatched: 6. Germline V lookup: CDR1 SQVTM, CDR2 ANQGSEA. The CDR3 runs 14 residues. The sequenced sample was blood, either unsorted or a sorted T cell fraction (not recorded which). The origin of this receptor is a male donor with ankylosing spondylitis. The rearrangement links TRBV29-1 to TRBJ2-1; 10 bases are a match to TRBD2. CDR3 sequence reads: CSTRTSGAYNEQFF. The CDR3 DNA is TGCAGCACTCGGACTAGCGGAGCCTACAATGAGCAGTTCTTC.